The TCR beta chain under discussion was sequenced for a study of untreated major depressive disorder. Overall study results and limits: A comparatively small sample limits the generalizability of these findings.

The CDR3 runs 17 residues. Germline V gene data show CDR1 as SGHDT and CDR2 as YYEEEE. V lost 0 bases to trimming and J lost 6 bases; unmatched junction nucleotides: 11. Details on this clone: The antigen is undetermined.

Roughly 29 ml of blood was drawn into EDTA tubes. Produced via immunoSEQ multiplex PCR; TCRdb's table is partial and in-frame only. Among about 21,000 clones, over 85% were seen once, and the ten largest hold 0.25% to 0.35%. The sequenced sample consisted of CD4+ T cells from PBMCs. This chain joins TRBV5-6 and TRBJ2-1, with 8 bases that match TRBD1. The sequence was collected from a man younger than 40 in good health. DNA for the CDR3: TGTGCCAGCAGCTTGGAGAAAGGACAGGGAATTTTCAATGAGCAGTTCTTC. Residues: CASSLEKGQGIFNEQFF.